The clone carrying this T cell receptor beta chain was recorded at least ten times. Its antigen is not known. The data derive from a study of T cells in Graves' hyperthyroidism and ophthalmopathy. Study observations and caveats: Ophthalmopathy got predicted by the model a median about 6.7 months before its onset. Ophthalmopathy was distinguished from stable hyperthyroidism by 13 V-J signatures.

Uncontrolled infections, other autoimmune diseases, pregnancy or lactation led to exclusion of patients. Extraction of PBMCs used roughly 10 ml of fresh peripheral blood. RNA transcripts yielded amplified TCR beta CDR3 regions. RT-PCR in the first round (using the HTBI primer set) targeted the TCR CDR3. TCRdb re-derived calls from the multiplex PCR reads in MiXCR, one entry per CDR3 protein. The sample lists roughly 250,000 distinct CDR3 sequences, approximately 15% occurring once. This CDR3 contains 14 residues. The V gene lost 2 bases and the J gene lost 2 bases, with 13 bases spanning the gap. CDR1 DFQATT and CDR2 SNEGSKA come from the germline V gene (reference sequence).

This clonotype originated in a woman aged 40 to 50 with Graves' hyperthyroidism that later progressed to Graves' ophthalmopathy. The specimen sequenced was blood. The genes are TRBV20-1 and TRBJ2-7; unclear D gene. CDR3 in DNA: TGCAGTGCTAGATTGAGAACAGATGCCTACGAGCAGTACTTC. The encoded protein is CSARLRTDAYEQYF.